This T cell receptor beta chain was captured by sequencing in a study of beta chain features in type 1 diabetes. Study-level findings and limits: Among all four CD4+ subsets, Type 1 diabetes patients had TCRB CDR3s that were moderately but significantly shorter.

The CDR3 is 14 amino acids. From germline, CDR1 is SGHRS and CDR2 YFSETQ. With V trimmed by 4 bases and J by 5 bases, 5 bases remained unmatched. This clone was counted between two and nine times. Its target is not known. Investigators reverse transcribed all isolated RNA, so they sequenced expressed TCRB transcripts. For naive, central memory and regulatory T cell samples, reads averaged around 3.8 million. The data were produced by immunoSEQ multiplex PCR, yet TCRdb's version contains in-frame clones alone and is incomplete. The sample yields hundreds of thousands of clones, 15% seen once. The sequencing sample was made of naive CD4+ T cells from blood. The chain employs TRBV5-1 and TRBJ2-1, with TRBD1 matching 8 bases. The clonotype comes from a man between 18 and 29 years old with type 1 diabetes. The CDR3 nucleotides are TGCGCCAGCAGCCGAGACAGGGGCGACAATGAGCAGTTCTTC. Amino acids: CASSRDRGDNEQFF.